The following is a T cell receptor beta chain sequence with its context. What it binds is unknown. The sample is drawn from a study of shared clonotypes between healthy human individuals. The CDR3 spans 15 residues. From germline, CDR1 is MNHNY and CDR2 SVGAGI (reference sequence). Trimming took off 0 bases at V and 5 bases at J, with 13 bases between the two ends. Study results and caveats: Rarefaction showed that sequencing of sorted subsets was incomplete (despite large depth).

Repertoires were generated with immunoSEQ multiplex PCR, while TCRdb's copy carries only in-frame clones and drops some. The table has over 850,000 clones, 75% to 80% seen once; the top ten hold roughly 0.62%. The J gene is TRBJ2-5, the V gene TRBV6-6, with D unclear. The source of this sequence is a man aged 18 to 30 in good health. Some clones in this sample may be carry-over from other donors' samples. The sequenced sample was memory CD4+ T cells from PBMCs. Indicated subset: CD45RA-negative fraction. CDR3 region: CASSYSTSVGETQYF. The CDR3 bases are TGTGCCAGCAGTTACTCGACGTCCGTGGGGGAGACCCAGTACTTC.